The TCR beta chain under discussion was sequenced for a study of blood T cell repertoires in COVID-19. Original methodology: The assay estimated nucleated cells by amplifying reference gene primers. Libraries were prepared by immunoSEQ multiplex PCR; TCRdb keeps only in-frame clonotypes and omits some of them. V and J calls plus clone size are reproduced from that table; the DNA served to infer D and trimming. This repertoire shows some 270,000 clones, more than 70% found once; its top ten account for roughly 6.2%. The CDR3 spans 15 residues. Germline CDR1 LNHDA, CDR2 SQIVND (reference sequence). J lost 4 bases, V lost 4 bases, and 5 bases had no gene match. One Seattle source followed patients from active infection through their disease course.

This chain joins TRBV19 and TRBJ1-5; 9 bases fit TRBD1. Input material: peripheral blood. This TCR was recovered from an elderly woman with COVID-19, enrolled during active disease. The CDR3 is CASSTLGTGNQPQHF. The CDR3, as DNA: TGTGCCAGTAGTACCCTCGGGACAGGGAATCAGCCCCAGCATTTT.